One sample yielded the 27 T cell receptor beta chains listed below, sequenced in a study of T cell responses to AZD1222 COVID-19 vaccine. The repertoire was sequenced with immunoSEQ multiplex PCR; TCRdb's copy has only in-frame clones and lacks some. This table holds 95,000 to 120,000 clones, around 83% found once. Sequences were derived from peripheral blood, sampled on day 0 of AZD1222 vaccination. Receptors were obtained from an adult in good health.

This chain uses TRBV6-5 with TRBJ1-6; D is unresolved. Germline V gives CDR1 MNHEY, CDR2 SVGAGI. V shed 2 bases and J shed 7 bases, with 3 bases lying between them. This CDR3 is 12 amino acids long. The CDR3 is CASSYPNSPLHF. The CDR3 DNA is TGTGCCAGCAGTTACCCGAATTCACCCCTCCACTTT.

The J gene is TRBJ2-3, the V gene TRBV6-2 or TRBV6-3, with D tentatively TRBD2 (7 bases). Germline V gene sequence: CDR1 MNHEY, CDR2 SVGEGT. Trimming cost V 3 bases and J 0 bases, with 16 bases left between them. The CDR3 is 17 amino acids. CDR3 loop: CASSYGGAGRSTDTQYF. The CDR3 nucleotides are TGTGCCAGCAGTTATGGGGGGGCCGGTCGCAGCACAGATACGCAGTATTTT.

This clone was seen a handful of times. The genes are TRBV7-9 and TRBJ2-7; TRBD1 aligns across 7 bases. The CDR3 totals 12 residues. The trim removed 5 bases at V and 4 bases at J, leaving 2 bases unmatched. Germline CDR1 reads SEHNR; CDR2 reads FQNEAQ (reference sequence). CDR3 sequence: CASSTTGYEQYF. In nucleotides, the CDR3 is TGTGCCAGCAGCACGACAGGGTACGAGCAGTACTTC.

V and J are TRBV18 and TRBJ1-1; 9 bases are a match to TRBD1. V shed 2 bases and J 0 bases; nucleotides not matched to a gene: 1. Per germline, CDR1 KGHSH and CDR2 LQKENI. The CDR3 has 15 residues. This CDR3 is CASSPGTGLNTEAFF. CDR3 DNA sequence: TGTGCCAGCTCACCAGGGACAGGGTTGAACACTGAAGCTTTCTTT.

The chain couples TRBV4-1 to TRBJ2-1, with 9 bases that match TRBD1. Unmatched junction bases numbered 7, after V lost 5 bases and J lost 8 bases. Germline V CDR1 and CDR2: MGHRA, YSYEKL. The CDR3 has 14 residues. The CDR3 coding sequence is TGCGCCAGCAGCACTCCGGGACAGGGCCATGAGCAGTTCTTC. This translates into CASSTPGQGHEQFF.

The chain has TRBV7-2 and TRBJ2-7; D is possibly TRBD2 (6 bases). Germline-derived CDR1 and CDR2 are SGHTA and FQGNSA. The CDR3 consists of 15 residues. V gave up 1 base and J gave up 4 bases, with 14 bases separating them. The CDR3 protein is CASSLGAGGYYEQYF. CDR3 DNA sequence: TGTGCCAGCAGCTTAGGTGCCGGGGGTTATTACGAGCAGTACTTC.

This chain joins TRBV18 and TRBJ2-5, with D possibly matching TRBD1 (6 bases). Germline V CDR1 and CDR2: KGHSH, LQKENI. V was trimmed by 3 bases and J by 5 bases, leaving 16 bases between them. CDR3 length: 15 amino acids. CDR3 region: CASSPLGALRETQYF. CDR3 nucleotides: TGTGCCAGCTCACCCCTGGGGGCGCTGCGGGAGACCCAGTACTTC.

The rearrangement links TRBV11-2 to TRBJ1-6; no clear D gene. CDR1 is SGHAT, CDR2 FQNNGV, per germline. V was cut by 1 base and J by 6 bases, with 10 bases left in between. The CDR3 loop spans 15 amino acids. CDR3 in amino acids: CASSLVIIGNSPLHF. In DNA form, the CDR3 reads TGTGCCAGCAGCTTAGTTATTATCGGTAATTCACCCCTCCACTTT.

The rearrangement joins TRBV11-2 to TRBJ1-1, with D tentatively TRBD1 (6 bases). The germline V gene encodes CDR1 SGHAT and CDR2 FQNNGV. The CDR3 contains 13 residues. V was pared by 4 bases and J by 2 bases, with 8 bases between. CDR3 protein: CASSWGPNTEAFF. The CDR3 region has the DNA TGTGCCAGCAGCTGGGGGCCAAACACTGAAGCTTTCTTT.

The chain links TRBV28 to TRBJ1-1; D may be TRBD1 (5 bases). The germline V gene has CDR1 MDHEN and CDR2 SYDVKM. The V gene lost 7 bases and the J gene lost 1 base, with 13 bases spanning the gap. The CDR3 is made up of 14 amino acids. CDR3 DNA sequence: TGTGCCAGCAAAGGAAACAGGAGGAACACTGAAGCTTTCTTT. Translated: CASKGNRRNTEAFF. Together with reference TRBV28 and TRBJ1-1, the CDR3 gives the full variable domain: DVKVTQSSRYLVKRTGEKVFLECVQDMDHENMFWYRQDPGLGLRLIYFSYDVKMKEKGDIPEGYSVSREKKERFSLILESASTNQTSMYLCASKGNRRNTEAFFGQGTRLTVV.

This clone appeared a single time. The chain joins TRBV5-1 to TRBJ1-1; D is uncertain. CDR1 and CDR2 from the germline V gene are SGHRS and YFSETQ. The V and J ends lost 5 bases and 10 bases respectively, with 18 bases between them. The CDR3 consists of 13 residues. DNA for the CDR3: TGCGCCAGCAGTCCCGAAGGTACCACGAGAGCTTTCTTT. Translating it yields CASSPEGTTRAFF.

V gene TRBV30 combines with J gene TRBJ1-1; D call uncertain. Between the trimmed V and J ends, which lost 0 bases and 3 bases, there was a span of 8 bases. Germline V gene data show CDR1 as GTSNPN and CDR2 as SVGIG (reference sequence). The CDR3 is 13 amino acids. The CDR3 is CAWSVSSYTEAFF. In DNA, the CDR3 is TGTGCCTGGAGTGTAAGCAGCTACACTGAAGCTTTCTTT.

This chain uses TRBV9 with TRBJ2-2; 10 positions agree with TRBD2. The CDR3 is made up of 16 amino acids. Germline CDR1 SGDLS, CDR2 YYNGEE. Trimming at V came to 3 bases and at J to 0 bases, leaving 2 bases not matched to a gene. The CDR3: CASSEGTSANTGELFF. DNA for the CDR3: TGTGCCAGCAGCGAGGGGACTAGCGCGAACACCGGGGAGCTGTTTTTT. Filled out from reference TRBV9 and TRBJ2-2, the complete variable domain reads DSGVTQTPKHLITATGQRVTLRCSPRSGDLSVYWYQQSLDQGLQFLIQYYNGEERAKGNILERFSAQQFPDLHSELNLSSLELGDSALYFCASSEGTSANTGELFFGEGSRLTVL.

The V gene is TRBV30, the J gene TRBJ1-2, with D tentatively TRBD1 (5 bases). The CDR3 sequence is 14 residues long. Trimming removed 7 bases from V and 8 bases from J, with 23 bases in between. The germline gives CDR1 GTSNPN, CDR2 SVGIG (reference sequence). CDR3: CAYQGGQGLRGYTF. In nucleotides, the CDR3 is TGTGCCTACCAAGGAGGTCAGGGTTTGCGAGGCTACACCTTC.

V usage is TRBV7-9 and J usage is TRBJ2-2, with 12 bases that match TRBD2. The V segment lost 6 bases and the J segment 6 bases; nucleotides outside the gene matches: 14. CDR1 and CDR2 from the germline V gene are SEHNR and FQNEAQ (reference sequence). The CDR3 totals 18 residues. The CDR3 DNA is TGTGCCAGCAGACCTAGCGGGGGGGCCAGTTTCTCCGCCGGGGAGCTGTTTTTT. Translation: CASRPSGGASFSAGELFF.

This chain connects TRBV14 to TRBJ2-7; D assignment may be TRBD1 or TRBD2 (5 bases each). CDR1 is SGHDN and CDR2 is FVKESK in the germline V gene. CDR3 length: 15 residues. Trimming removed 2 bases at V and 3 bases at J, with 14 bases between. CDR3 amino acids: CASSQTWDGNYEQYF. The CDR3 DNA follows: TGTGCCAGCAGCCAAACATGGGACGGGAACTACGAGCAGTACTTC.

The chain links TRBV5-6 to TRBJ1-6; no definite D call. Deletions cut 2 bases from V and 6 bases from J, with 12 bases between. Germline V CDR1 and CDR2: SGHDT, YYEEEE. The CDR3 extends over 15 amino acids. In DNA, the CDR3 is TGTGCCAGCAGCTTACGAGGGATCGTTAATTCACCCCTCCACTTT. Amino acid sequence: CASSLRGIVNSPLHF.

The rearrangement uses TRBV28 and TRBJ2-2; D gene unclear. This CDR3 is 11 amino acids long. In germline, CDR1 is MDHEN, CDR2 SYDVKM. The germline V and J ends were trimmed by 6 bases and 11 bases, with 10 bases remaining between them. CDR3 amino acids: CASRTLTELFF. In DNA form, the CDR3 reads TGTGCCAGCAGGACCCTTACAGAGCTGTTTTTT.

This chain connects TRBV30 to TRBJ1-4, with 9 positions matching TRBD1. Trimming took 5 bases from V and 7 from J; bases not matched to a gene: 11. The CDR3 totals 15 residues. The germline V gene encodes CDR1 GTSNPN and CDR2 SVGIG (reference sequence). The CDR3 here is CAWSGTGQVGEKLFF. The CDR3 nucleotides read TGTGCCTGGTCCGGGACAGGGCAAGTCGGTGAAAAACTGTTTTTT.

This clone has just one count. The rearrangement uses TRBV27 and TRBJ2-7; 10 nucleotides agree with TRBD1. The J segment lost 3 bases and the V segment lost 5 bases, leaving 16 bases of the junction unmatched. CDR1 is MNHEY and CDR2 is SMNVEV in the germline V gene (reference sequence). This CDR3 is built from 18 residues. CDR3 region: CASSPLGGLGTGDYEQYF. The CDR3 DNA reads as TGTGCCAGCAGTCCCCTGGGGGGTCTCGGGACAGGGGACTACGAGCAGTACTTC.

This clone was seen once. This chain joins TRBV4-2 and TRBJ2-1, with 8 positions matching TRBD2. Germline CDR1 LGHNA, CDR2 YNFKEQ. V shed 0 bases and J 4 bases; nucleotides not matched to a gene: 5. This CDR3 is built from 16 residues. The CDR3 DNA is TGTGCCAGCAGCCAAGATCAAGCGGGGGCATACAATGAGCAGTTCTTC. The encoded protein is CASSQDQAGAYNEQFF.

In this sample, this clone turned up once. This chain connects TRBV9 to TRBJ2-7; either TRBD1 or TRBD2 may supply D (5 bases each). The CDR3 covers 14 residues. V was clipped by 4 bases and J by 2 bases, with 13 bases between them. Germline CDR1 and CDR2: SGDLS and YYNGEE. CDR3 nucleotides: TGTGCCAGCAGCCTGACGTGGGGACCCTACGAGCAGTACTTC. This translates into CASSLTWGPYEQYF.

V usage is TRBV7-8 and J usage is TRBJ1-5; D is perhaps TRBD1 (6 bases). V was cut by 0 bases and J by 4 bases, with 13 bases left in between. Germline values: CDR1 SGHVS, CDR2 FQNEAQ. The CDR3 has 16 amino acids. The CDR3 here is CASSLANGQINQPQHF. The CDR3, as DNA: TGTGCCAGCAGCTTAGCTAATGGACAGATAAATCAGCCCCAGCATTTT.

The chain has TRBV5-5 and TRBJ1-4, with D possibly matching TRBD1 (5 bases). V was cut by 0 bases and J by 3 bases, with 6 bases left in between. The CDR3 extends over 14 amino acids. The V gene's germline CDR1 is SGHKS and CDR2 YYEKEE (reference sequence). DNA of the CDR3: TGTGCCAGCAGCTTGGGAGGGGCTAATGAAAAACTGTTTTTT. Translating gives CASSLGGANEKLFF.

The CDR3 spells CASSQRRDSNQPQHF. As DNA, the CDR3 is TGTGCCAGCAGCCAACGAAGGGATAGCAATCAGCCCCAGCATTTT. The chain links TRBV3-1 (or the pseudogene TRBV3-2) to TRBJ1-5; D remains unclear. CDR1 is LGHDT and CDR2 is YNNKEL in the germline V gene (reference sequence). Trimming stripped 2 bases from V and 0 bases from J, with 8 bases between. The CDR3 extends over 15 amino acids.

The chain recombines TRBV18 with TRBJ1-6; D might be TRBD1 (6 bases). V was trimmed by 8 bases and J by 8 bases, leaving 16 bases between them. The CDR3 totals 14 residues. Germline loops: CDR1 KGHSH, CDR2 LQKENI. DNA for the CDR3: TGTGCCAGCACATCACTAGAGGGGGATTCACCCCTCCACTTT. It yields the protein CASTSLEGDSPLHF.

The chain couples TRBV3-1 (or the pseudogene TRBV3-2) to TRBJ2-5; possibly TRBD1 or TRBD2 for D (5 bases each). Trimming took off 6 bases at V and 1 base at J, with 18 bases between the two ends. CDR1 and CDR2 (germline): LGHDT, YNNKEL (reference sequence). This CDR3 spans 16 amino acids. The CDR3 is CASRLPGRRCQETQYF. The CDR3, as DNA: TGTGCCAGCAGGCTGCCGGGACGCCGGTGCCAAGAGACCCAGTACTTC.